This T cell receptor beta chain was identified during a study of shared clonotypes between healthy human individuals. General study points: In a few donors, around 5.5% of naive CD4 clonotypes appeared in common.

Turning to this clone: The antigen remains unidentified.

Terminally differentiated effector memory CD45RA+ cells were excluded from the naive CD8 cells, which were CD45RO-negative and positively selected for CCR7. The ends lost 6 bases at V and 7 bases at J; junction bases unmatched: 23. CDR1 is SGHVS and CDR2 is FQNEAQ in the germline V gene. The CDR3 covers 19 residues. The repertoire was sequenced with immunoSEQ multiplex PCR; TCRdb's copy has only in-frame clones and lacks some. The sample consists of 800,000 to 950,000 clones, about 96% of them appearing once. The sequenced material came from naive CD8+ T cells sorted from blood. The chain recombines TRBV7-8 with TRBJ2-1, with 8 bases that match TRBD2. The TCR comes from a man under 40 in good health. In DNA form, the CDR3 reads TGTGCCAGCAGGAGGAGGAAGAGAGGGCCGGCGACTAGCGATAATGAGCAGTTCTTC. Amino acid sequence: CASRRRKRGPATSDNEQFF.